Listed below are T cell receptor beta chains from one sample, sequenced in a study of blood T cell repertoires in COVID-19. Sequencing used immunoSEQ multiplex PCR; TCRdb keeps in-frame clones, though not all of them. The sample lists more than 75,000 clones; more than 80% were seen once. The sequenced material came from peripheral blood. The receptors here all came from a human donor in a cohort sampled during active COVID-19. The CDR3 runs from the conserved cysteine through the conserved F or W. A D gene is named only where the DNA matches it firmly. Clone size is stated in some rows and not others, as once, few, many or a class when expanded.

d_call	v_call	clone_size	j_call	cdr3_aa	cdr3_nt
-	TRBV19	few	TRBJ1-2	CASSIQSRAYGYTF	TGTGCCAGTAGTATACAGTCCAGGGCGTATGGCTACACCTTC
TRBD1	TRBV6-5	-	TRBJ2-3	CASARGRSDTQYF	TGTGCCAGTGCGAGGGGGCGTTCAGATACGCAGTATTTT
-	TRBV13	-	TRBJ1-2	CASSFGSNYGYTF	TGTGCCAGCAGCTTCGGGTCTAACTATGGCTACACCTTC
TRBD1	TRBV7-8	-	TRBJ1-2	CASSPADRGAYGYTF	TGTGCCAGCAGCCCAGCCGACAGGGGCGCCTATGGCTACACCTTC
-	TRBV11-3	-	TRBJ1-1	CASRAGPKTEAFF	TGTGCCAGCAGGGCGGGACCGAAGACTGAAGCTTTCTTT
TRBD1	TRBV9	-	TRBJ2-7	CASSGQASPYEQYF	TGTGCCAGCAGTGGACAGGCTTCACCCTACGAGCAGTACTTC
TRBD1	TRBV6-1	few	TRBJ2-5	CASSEADRGETQYF	TGTGCCAGCAGTGAAGCGGACAGGGGAGAGACCCAGTACTTC
-	TRBV7-2	-	TRBJ2-3	CASSLRWTQNGADTQYF	TGTGCCAGCAGCTTAAGATGGACTCAAAATGGCGCAGATACGCAGTATTTT
-	TRBV29-1	-	TRBJ2-3	CSVELTTSTDTQYF	TGCAGCGTTGAGTTGACTACCAGCACAGATACGCAGTATTTT
-	TRBV10-3	-	TRBJ1-1	CAISESGSGTEAFF	TGTGCCATCAGTGAGTCGGGTTCGGGCACTGAAGCTTTCTTT
-	TRBV30	once	TRBJ2-7	CAWTGSYEQYF	TGTGCCTGGACAGGATCCTACGAGCAGTACTTC
-	TRBV15	-	TRBJ2-1	CATSRDEGRSEQFF	TGTGCCACCAGCAGAGATGAGGGCCGGAGTGAGCAGTTCTTC
TRBD1	TRBV5-1	-	TRBJ2-3	CASSHGQVLTDTQYF	TGCGCCAGCAGCCACGGACAGGTCCTCACAGATACGCAGTATTTT
TRBD1	TRBV3-1/TRBV3-2	-	TRBJ1-2	CASSQYGTGGWIYGYTF	TGTGCCAGCAGCCAATATGGGACAGGGGGCTGGATCTATGGCTACACCTTC
TRBD1	TRBV7-6	-	TRBJ1-6	CASSSTGEFSHSPLHF	TGTGCCAGCAGCTCGACAGGGGAGTTTAGTCATTCACCCCTCCACTTT
-	TRBV11-2	once	TRBJ2-7	CASSLQIQDYEQYF	TGTGCCAGCAGCTTACAGATACAAGACTACGAGCAGTACTTC
TRBD1	TRBV3-1/TRBV3-2	-	TRBJ1-3	CASSQSGGVGNTIYF	TGTGCCAGCAGCCAATCAGGGGGCGTTGGAAACACCATATATTTT
-	TRBV5-1	few	TRBJ1-2	CASSFSSGDYGYTF	TGCGCCAGCAGCTTTTCATCAGGGGACTATGGCTACACCTTC
TRBD1	TRBV9	-	TRBJ1-1	CASSVGWGRGLGDTEAFF	TGTGCCAGCAGCGTAGGATGGGGCAGGGGGCTGGGGGACACTGAAGCTTTCTTT
TRBD1	TRBV10-2	-	TRBJ2-2	CASKRDRGHTGELFF	TGCGCCAGCAAGAGGGACAGGGGCCACACCGGGGAGCTGTTTTTT
TRBD1	TRBV6-5	many	TRBJ1-6	CASTADRAWSPLHF	TGTGCCAGTACCGCCGACAGGGCATGGTCACCCCTCCACTTT
-	TRBV9	-	TRBJ1-3	CASSDGVGLGSGNTIYF	TGTGCCAGCAGCGACGGGGTCGGGCTCGGCTCTGGAAACACCATATATTTT
-	TRBV19	-	TRBJ1-2	CASSTGWDYGYTF	TGTGCCAGTAGTACGGGGTGGGACTATGGCTACACCTTC
-	TRBV2	-	TRBJ1-2	CASITDQYNYGYTF	TGTGCCAGCATAACAGACCAATATAACTATGGCTACACCTTC
TRBD2	TRBV2	once	TRBJ2-1	CASTRSSSGGAREQFF	TGTGCCAGCACCAGGTCGTCGAGCGGGGGGGCCCGTGAGCAGTTCTTC
-	TRBV6-2/TRBV6-3	few	TRBJ2-7	CASSSWGEIYEQYF	TGTGCCAGCAGCTCGTGGGGGGAGATCTACGAGCAGTACTTC
-	TRBV18	-	TRBJ1-1	CASSFTGQNTEAFF	TGTGCCAGCTCATTTACGGGACAGAACACTGAAGCTTTCTTT
-	TRBV7-8	-	TRBJ2-1	CASSFLAPAYNEQFF	TGTGCCAGCAGCTTTCTAGCACCTGCCTACAATGAGCAGTTCTTC
TRBD2	TRBV7-9	-	TRBJ2-3	CASSLWKLAGDTDTQYF	TGTGCCAGCAGCTTATGGAAACTAGCGGGGGACACAGATACGCAGTATTTT
TRBD1	TRBV2	-	TRBJ2-3	CASSVDRITDTQYF	TGTGCCAGCAGCGTGGACAGGATCACAGATACGCAGTATTTT
-	TRBV7-2	-	TRBJ2-3	CASSLVPLAGRDTQYF	TGTGCCAGCAGCTTAGTCCCCCTTGCGGGGAGGGATACGCAGTATTTT